The present T cell receptor beta chain was sequenced within a study of T cells after yellow fever vaccination. The CDR3 is made up of 15 amino acids. The germline V and J ends were trimmed by 6 bases and 1 base, with 14 bases remaining between them. Study results and caveats: CD4 and CD8 compartments shared a small share of clonotypes. The secondary T-cell response peaked on day 5, not day 15, but was weaker.

This clonotype was seen at least ten times. Its specificity is not known. TCRdb used MiXCR to reprocess the 5' RACE reads, holding one entry per CDR3 protein. This sample has some 250,000 distinct CDR3 sequences, with about 3.7% found just once. The clonotype comes from a man aged 18 to 29 who received the YFV17D yellow fever vaccine. This rearrangement joins TRBV12-3 or TRBV12-4 to TRBJ2-3; a possible D gene is TRBD2 (6 bases). Sample: PBMCs, taken 15 days after the yellow fever booster vaccination. CDR3 loop: CASRLGAGRTDTQYF. The CDR3 DNA follows: TGTGCCAGCAGGTTGGGAGCGGGCCGCACAGATACGCAGTATTTT.